These T cell receptor beta chains were read from a single sample in a study of Graves' ophthalmopathy and Graves' hyperthyroidism. TCRdb reanalysed the multiplex PCR reads using MiXCR and keeps one entry per CDR3 protein. The sample lists roughly 1.1 million distinct CDR3 sequences, about 40% occurring once. Sequencing was carried out using peripheral blood or thyroid tissue (not recorded which). The receptors stem from an adult man with Graves' hyperthyroidism. Both conserved end residues are trimmed from each CDR3. Clone size appears in some rows only: once, few, many, or a class for an expanded clone.

j_call clone_size v_call cdr3_aa
TRBJ2-7 many TRBV29-1 SVEATREGHYEQY
TRBJ2-5 many TRBV2 ASRLGGSQETQY
TRBJ1-2 few TRBV20-1 SAREASRYLNGYT
TRBJ2-7 . TRBV11-2 ASKQQGSYEQY
TRBJ2-7 . TRBV7-9 ASSLEAGLNQPY
TRBJ1-5 few TRBV20-1 SAPNRDREWQPQH
TRBJ1-2 few TRBV9 ASSQVRGAGGYT
TRBJ2-5 . TRBV5-6 ASGSWDAGTQY
TRBJ1-5 few TRBV19 ASIRGDVRSQPQH
TRBJ2-7 many TRBV7-6 ASSLASWGQTYEQY
TRBJ2-7 . TRBV12-3/TRBV12-4 ASTRDSLYEQY
TRBJ1-3 many TRBV7-2 ASSRGPGQEDGNTIY
TRBJ1-5 many TRBV5-1 ASSLGEGAGSNQPQH
TRBJ2-5 . TRBV28 ATQTGPGTQY
TRBJ2-7 many TRBV7-6 ASTIIRDKYYEQY
TRBJ1-6 many TRBV5-1 ASSPYISYNSPLH
TRBJ1-6 . TRBV15 ATSRDRGPESPLH
TRBJ2-5 few TRBV12-3/TRBV12-4 ASSTGFGGDETQY
TRBJ1-2 many TRBV5-1 ASSSEGGARGYDYGYT
TRBJ2-5 . TRBV6-6 ASSFNQLAGGQETQY
TRBJ2-2 few TRBV20-1 SARDKRSSGGENTGELF
TRBJ2-5 . TRBV29-1 SSLTAGGKTQY
TRBJ1-1 few TRBV5-1 ASSGDTDFMNTEAF
TRBJ2-7 . TRBV6-6 ASNIRGNSYEQY
TRBJ2-2 many TRBV2 ASSEVRNGELF
TRBJ2-7 . TRBV20-1 SARRGGFKGLYEQY
TRBJ2-7 few TRBV20-1 SARLTGQKISYEQY
TRBJ1-1 . TRBV20-1 SANQAEAF
TRBJ1-2 many TRBV2 ASSYGQGLGYT
TRBJ2-2 few TRBV10-3 AAANTGELF
TRBJ1-2 many TRBV10-3 AISLGSGYT
TRBJ1-2 . TRBV5-8 ASSPPGQGNYGYGYT
TRBJ2-2 few TRBV12-3/TRBV12-4 ASTTDSGPGELF
TRBJ2-1 few TRBV25-1 ASSEHRYNEQF
TRBJ1-3 many TRBV11-2 ASSTTPSGNTIY
TRBJ1-6 . TRBV27 ASSLSLNSPLH
TRBJ2-6 many TRBV5-5 ASGGRDSGANVLT
TRBJ2-7 . TRBV5-1 ASSYSGTSGRAAYEQY
TRBJ1-6 . TRBV15 ATSRGGQGKSPLH
TRBJ2-5 few TRBV7-2 ASNEISGLAGDQETQY
TRBJ1-5 many TRBV7-9 ASSAWTGSEPQH
TRBJ1-1 few TRBV9 ASSVEQEIEAF
TRBJ2-3 . TRBV15 ATSRVVVGTQY
TRBJ2-5 few TRBV6-2/TRBV6-3 ASNDRGVQETQY
TRBJ1-1 many TRBV7-9 ASSGRDTRITEAF
TRBJ1-2 many TRBV10-3 AISERVGYGYT
TRBJ1-4 many TRBV15 ATMLVGPATNEKLF
TRBJ2-2 many TRBV7-8 ASSSQAGRGTGELF